This T cell receptor (beta chain) came from a study of response to subunit inactivated influenza vaccine. From the RT-PCR reads, TCRdb called clonotypes with MiXCR, one entry per CDR3 protein. The sample has fewer than 700,000 distinct CDR3 sequences; approximately 13% are singletons. The sequenced sample was PBMCs from blood, obtained about 40 days after vaccination. The sequence derives from a man over 45 who received an inactivated influenza vaccine.

The CDR3 loop is CASSLQGPGRNTEAFF. CDR3 DNA: TGTGCCAGCAGCCTACAGGGCCCAGGGAGGAACACTGAAGCTTTCTTT. The genes are TRBV6-1 and TRBJ1-1; D is possibly TRBD1 (6 bases). Between the trimmed V and J ends, which lost 6 bases and 1 base, there was a span of 18 bases. The CDR3 runs 16 residues. Germline V gives CDR1 MNHNS, CDR2 SASEGT.